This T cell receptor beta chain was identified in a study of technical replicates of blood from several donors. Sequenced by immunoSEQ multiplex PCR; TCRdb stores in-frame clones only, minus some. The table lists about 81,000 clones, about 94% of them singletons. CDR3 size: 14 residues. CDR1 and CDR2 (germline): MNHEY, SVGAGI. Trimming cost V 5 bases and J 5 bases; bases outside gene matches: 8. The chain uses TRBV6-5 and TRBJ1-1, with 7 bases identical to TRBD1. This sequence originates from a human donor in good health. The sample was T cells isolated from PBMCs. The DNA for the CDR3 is TGTGCCAGCAGTCCCCCGACAGGGTTGACTGAAGCTTTCTTT. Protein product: CASSPPTGLTEAFF.